This is a list of T cell receptor beta chains from one sample in a study of blood T cell repertoires in COVID-19. This table comes from immunoSEQ multiplex PCR, and its TCRdb copy is limited to in-frame clones, with some not included. The data contain tens of thousands of clones, 91% of them singletons. The source material was peripheral blood. The receptors stem from a human donor in a cohort sampled during active COVID-19. The CDR3 runs from the conserved cysteine through the conserved F or W. The D gene is left open where the match is weak. Clone size appears in some rows only: once, few, many, or a class for an expanded clone.

J gene: TRBJ2-5; clone size: NA; D gene: NA; V gene: TRBV18; CDR3 DNA: TGTGCCAGCTCAGGGACACCACAAGAGACCCAGTACTTC; CDR3 protein: CASSGTPQETQYF
J gene: TRBJ2-3; clone size: NA; D gene: NA; V gene: TRBV18; CDR3 DNA: TGTGCCAGCTCACCACTTACAGGGACAGATACGCAGTATTTT; CDR3 protein: CASSPLTGTDTQYF
J gene: TRBJ2-3; clone size: NA; D gene: TRBD2; V gene: TRBV28; CDR3 DNA: TGTGCCAGCAGTTTGCGGGGGAGCGGAGGTCGAAATACGCAGTATTTT; CDR3 protein: CASSLRGSGGRNTQYF
J gene: TRBJ2-5; clone size: NA; D gene: NA; V gene: TRBV30; CDR3 DNA: TGTGCCTGGAGTGTAATGGACTTCCAAGAGACCCAGTACTTC; CDR3 protein: CAWSVMDFQETQYF
J gene: TRBJ2-1; clone size: NA; D gene: TRBD2; V gene: TRBV25-1; CDR3 DNA: TGTGCCAGCTCCCCACCCCTGACTAGCCAGGATGAGCAGTTCTTC; CDR3 protein: CASSPPLTSQDEQFF
J gene: TRBJ2-5; clone size: NA; D gene: NA; V gene: TRBV11-3; CDR3 DNA: TGTGCCAGCAGCTTGTGGGGGGAAGAGACCCAGTACTTC; CDR3 protein: CASSLWGEETQYF
J gene: TRBJ1-2; clone size: NA; D gene: NA; V gene: TRBV6-4; CDR3 DNA: TGTGCCAGCAGGGACGGGTGCAGGGGATATCTTAACTATGGCTACACCTTC; CDR3 protein: CASRDGCRGYLNYGYTF
J gene: TRBJ2-2; clone size: NA; D gene: TRBD2; V gene: TRBV19; CDR3 DNA: TGTGCCAGTAGTAGACCCCTAGCGGCACCCCGGAACACCGGGGAGCTGTTTTTT; CDR3 protein: CASSRPLAAPRNTGELFF
J gene: TRBJ2-1; clone size: NA; D gene: TRBD2; V gene: TRBV2; CDR3 DNA: TGTGCCAGCACCGAAGGGAGCGGGAGGGCCCGCGAGCAGTTCTTC; CDR3 protein: CASTEGSGRAREQFF
J gene: TRBJ2-1; clone size: NA; D gene: TRBD2; V gene: TRBV6-4; CDR3 DNA: TGTGCCAGCAGTACGGGGGGCTCCTACAATGAGCAGTTCTTC; CDR3 protein: CASSTGGSYNEQFF
J gene: TRBJ1-4; clone size: NA; D gene: TRBD1; V gene: TRBV18; CDR3 DNA: TGTGCCAGCTCACGACACAGGGGGGAGAATGAAAAACTGTTTTTT; CDR3 protein: CASSRHRGENEKLFF
J gene: TRBJ2-5; clone size: NA; D gene: NA; V gene: TRBV12-3/TRBV12-4; CDR3 DNA: TGTGCCAGCAGGATACAGGGGAGGGAGACCCAGTACTTC; CDR3 protein: CASRIQGRETQYF
J gene: TRBJ2-5; clone size: NA; D gene: NA; V gene: TRBV27; CDR3 DNA: TGTGCCAGCAGTTTAAGGGGAGGAGAGACCCAGTACTTC; CDR3 protein: CASSLRGGETQYF
J gene: TRBJ1-2; clone size: NA; D gene: TRBD1; V gene: TRBV18; CDR3 DNA: TGTGCCAGCTCACCAGATCTGGCAGGGGGACTTAGCTACACCTTC; CDR3 protein: CASSPDLAGGLSYTF
J gene: TRBJ1-4; clone size: NA; D gene: TRBD1; V gene: TRBV5-1; CDR3 DNA: TGCGCCAGCAGCTTGGTAGGGGACAGGGGGGAAAAACTGTTTTTT; CDR3 protein: CASSLVGDRGEKLFF
J gene: TRBJ2-3; clone size: NA; D gene: TRBD2; V gene: TRBV2; CDR3 DNA: TGTGCCAGCAGAGCCCGTTGGGGGGGGAGCACAGATACGCAGTATTTT; CDR3 protein: CASRARWGGSTDTQYF
J gene: TRBJ2-7; clone size: NA; D gene: TRBD1; V gene: TRBV2; CDR3 DNA: TGTGCCAGCACTGAAATACAGGGGGCGAGCTACGAGCAGTACTTC; CDR3 protein: CASTEIQGASYEQYF
J gene: TRBJ1-2; clone size: NA; D gene: NA; V gene: TRBV7-9; CDR3 DNA: TGTGCCAGCAGCCCGCCGGACTTACTGGAAAACTATGGCTACACCTTC; CDR3 protein: CASSPPDLLENYGYTF
J gene: TRBJ2-1; clone size: NA; D gene: NA; V gene: TRBV6-6; CDR3 DNA: TGTGCCAGCACACAGGGAGGGAGTGAGCAGTTCTTC; CDR3 protein: CASTQGGSEQFF
J gene: TRBJ2-1; clone size: NA; D gene: NA; V gene: TRBV7-2; CDR3 DNA: TGTGCCAGCAGCTGGGAGGCGAGGTACAATGAGCAGTTCTTC; CDR3 protein: CASSWEARYNEQFF
J gene: TRBJ2-5; clone size: NA; D gene: NA; V gene: TRBV7-3; CDR3 DNA: TGTGCCAGCAGCTCGGATGGAAGAAGCGGGACCCAGTACTTC; CDR3 protein: CASSSDGRSGTQYF
J gene: TRBJ2-7; clone size: NA; D gene: NA; V gene: TRBV21-1; CDR3 DNA: TGTGCCAGCAGCATCCGGGTACAGGGCTCCTACGAGCAGTACTTC; CDR3 protein: CASSIRVQGSYEQYF
J gene: TRBJ1-1; clone size: NA; D gene: TRBD1; V gene: TRBV28; CDR3 DNA: TGTGCCAGCAGTTTATCCCGACAGGGCACTGAAGCTTTCTTT; CDR3 protein: CASSLSRQGTEAFF
J gene: TRBJ1-5; clone size: NA; D gene: NA; V gene: TRBV4-1; CDR3 DNA: TGCGCCAGCAGCCAAGAAACAGGGAATAATCAGCCCCAGCATTTT; CDR3 protein: CASSQETGNNQPQHF
J gene: TRBJ2-5; clone size: once; D gene: TRBD2; V gene: TRBV3-1/TRBV3-2; CDR3 DNA: TGTGCCAGCAGCCCGTTCTATGGCGGGGGGAGGGGAGGAGAGACCCAGTACTTC; CDR3 protein: CASSPFYGGGRGGETQYF
J gene: TRBJ2-7; clone size: NA; D gene: NA; V gene: TRBV7-9; CDR3 DNA: TGTGCCAGCAGCCCGACCGGGGGCGAGCAGTACTTC; CDR3 protein: CASSPTGGEQYF
J gene: TRBJ1-2; clone size: NA; D gene: NA; V gene: TRBV4-2; CDR3 DNA: TGTGCCAGCAGCCAAGGGGGGAGGGTGGGCTATGGCTACACCTTC; CDR3 protein: CASSQGGRVGYGYTF
J gene: TRBJ2-1; clone size: few; D gene: TRBD2; V gene: TRBV5-1; CDR3 DNA: TGCGCCAGCCTGGGGACTAGCGGGAGCAATGAGCAGTTCTTC; CDR3 protein: CASLGTSGSNEQFF
J gene: TRBJ2-4; clone size: few; D gene: TRBD2; V gene: TRBV6-5; CDR3 DNA: TGTGCCAGCAGTCCTTTACCGTCGGGCGGGGGCATTCAGTACTTC; CDR3 protein: CASSPLPSGGGIQYF
J gene: TRBJ2-2; clone size: NA; D gene: NA; V gene: TRBV29-1; CDR3 DNA: TGCAGCGTTGACTTCGACGCGGGGAGGAACACCGGGGAGCTGTTTTTT; CDR3 protein: CSVDFDAGRNTGELFF
J gene: TRBJ2-5; clone size: NA; D gene: NA; V gene: TRBV30; CDR3 DNA: TGTGCCTGGAGGGCGGGGGAGACCCAGTACTTC; CDR3 protein: CAWRAGETQYF
J gene: TRBJ1-2; clone size: once; D gene: NA; V gene: TRBV7-3; CDR3 DNA: TGTGCCAGCAGCCCCGACAGGAACTATGGCTACACCTTC; CDR3 protein: CASSPDRNYGYTF
J gene: TRBJ2-7; clone size: NA; D gene: NA; V gene: TRBV5-4; CDR3 DNA: TGTGCCAGCAGCCGGGGTGGCGAGCAGTACTTC; CDR3 protein: CASSRGGEQYF
J gene: TRBJ2-1; clone size: NA; D gene: TRBD2; V gene: TRBV7-3; CDR3 DNA: TGTGCCAGCAGCCAGCGCGGGGGGAGGAACAATGAGCAGTTCTTC; CDR3 protein: CASSQRGGRNNEQFF
J gene: TRBJ2-7; clone size: few; D gene: NA; V gene: TRBV4-1; CDR3 DNA: TGCGCCAGCAGAAGGAGTCTGGCAGCCGACCCTCGGGGCGAGCAGTACTTC; CDR3 protein: CASRRSLAADPRGEQYF
J gene: TRBJ2-7; clone size: NA; D gene: NA; V gene: TRBV6-5; CDR3 DNA: TGTGCCAGCAGATCCAAACAGCTCACCTACGAGCAGTACTTC; CDR3 protein: CASRSKQLTYEQYF
J gene: TRBJ2-7; clone size: NA; D gene: NA; V gene: TRBV12-3/TRBV12-4; CDR3 DNA: TGTGCCAGCAGACGAGGGCTATACGAGCAGTACTTC; CDR3 protein: CASRRGLYEQYF
J gene: TRBJ2-3; clone size: NA; D gene: TRBD2; V gene: TRBV6-5; CDR3 DNA: TGTGCCAGCAGTTCGACTAGCGGTACGCAGTATTTT; CDR3 protein: CASSSTSGTQYF
J gene: TRBJ1-1; clone size: NA; D gene: NA; V gene: TRBV5-4; CDR3 DNA: TGTGCCAGCAGCGGGGACGGGGGTAACACTGAAGCTTTCTTT; CDR3 protein: CASSGDGGNTEAFF
J gene: TRBJ2-7; clone size: NA; D gene: TRBD1; V gene: TRBV5-4; CDR3 DNA: TGTGCCAGCAGCCGGGACAGCTACTACGAGCAGTACTTC; CDR3 protein: CASSRDSYYEQYF
J gene: TRBJ2-5; clone size: NA; D gene: NA; V gene: TRBV5-1; CDR3 DNA: TGCGCCAGCAGAGTCAGGGCTTGGGAGACCCAGTACTTC; CDR3 protein: CASRVRAWETQYF
J gene: TRBJ2-3; clone size: NA; D gene: TRBD2; V gene: TRBV19; CDR3 DNA: TGTGCCAGTAGTGGACATCCGGGACTAGCGGGGGGAACAGATACGCAGTATTTT; CDR3 protein: CASSGHPGLAGGTDTQYF
J gene: TRBJ2-1; clone size: once; D gene: NA; V gene: TRBV6-4; CDR3 DNA: TGTGCCAGCAGTGTAGATAGCTCCTACAATGAGCAGTTCTTC; CDR3 protein: CASSVDSSYNEQFF
J gene: TRBJ1-5; clone size: NA; D gene: NA; V gene: TRBV5-1; CDR3 DNA: TGCGCCAGCAGCTTGGGCGTTACGGGCAATCAGCCCCAGCATTTT; CDR3 protein: CASSLGVTGNQPQHF
J gene: TRBJ2-3; clone size: NA; D gene: TRBD2; V gene: TRBV7-6; CDR3 DNA: TGTGCCAGCAGCTTAGACAGACTAGCGGGAGAGGATACGCAGTATTTT; CDR3 protein: CASSLDRLAGEDTQYF
J gene: TRBJ1-2; clone size: once; D gene: NA; V gene: TRBV5-4; CDR3 DNA: TGTGCCAGCAGCTTATCTAGGGGGGGCTATGGCTACACCTTC; CDR3 protein: CASSLSRGGYGYTF